This T cell receptor (beta chain) was observed in a study of cytomegalovirus exposure and HLA in healthy donors (dated by TCRdb to about 2017). At the level of the whole study: An earlier analysis of some 550 of the donors reported 276 Gb of sequence data and more than 90 million unique TCR beta sequences from roughly 180 million T cells. High-throughput TCR immunosequencing, statistical association of individual TCRs with disease status, and machine learning were combined to predict cytomegalovirus infection status. Of the approximately 400 genotyped donors, roughly 85% fell in the genetic ancestry cluster associated with self-reported Caucasian donors. The study was designed to test whether signatures of past pathogen exposure could be identified by cataloging public T cell receptors. Rather than using new phenotypic data, the later analysis identified candidate immune exposures from TCR beta sequences and from how often those sequences occurred across donors. Among roughly 400 genotyped donors of the cohort, an average of around 240,000 unique TCR beta nucleotide sequences was sequenced per donor, of which 15% to 20% were non-productive. In an earlier analysis of over 550 of the donors, high-throughput TCR beta sequencing was used to judge whether each TCR beta V gene segment behaved as functional or pseudogenic. Both class I and class II loci were covered by HLA typing, at four-digit resolution. The study used immunosequencing to profile the T cell repertoires of some 600 subjects and linked those repertoires to cytomegalovirus serostatus. Donor age, sex, ethnicity and CMV serostatus were collected together with the repertoire data. Typing coverage differed by locus: A, B, C, DRB1 and DQB1 were typed in roughly 620-640 donors, DQA1 in about 510, DPA1 in around 610, and DPB1 in 450 to 490. All discovery cohort repertoires had been generated on a single sequencing platform. A separate validation cohort of over 95 different subjects was used in addition to the 666-subject first cohort. To study patterns of TCR occurrence, a later analysis re-analyzed previously published TCR beta repertoires from several hundred donors and added high-resolution HLA genotyping. In a later genetic analysis, genome-wide SNP genotypes for about 60% of the 666 donors were used, and that subset was treated as a discovery cohort. An early release that covered 500 to 800 HLA-typed donors contained about 290 gigabases of sequencing data and approximately 85 million unique TCR sequences. Roughly 5 DR-DQ haplotypes were handled as single units for association and clustering, since linkage in the cohort was strong.

CDR3 length: 14 amino acids, cysteine to phenylalanine. Of the read, only the CDR3 DNA is kept; its 42 bases are in frame from base 1. The germline V gene supplies CDR1 SGHTA and CDR2 FQGNSA. Here V drops 5 bases and J drops 5 bases, and the junction holds 6 bases not matched to any gene. In total, approximately 610 healthy bone marrow donors made up the cohort. All cohort members were sampled while nominally healthy, although unrecorded immune exposures were likely present. The donor tested CMV seronegative, placing the donor among the 350 or so seronegative members of the cohort. Every donor gave a peripheral blood sample, and the peripheral blood mononuclear cells from that sample were used for TCR beta sequencing. The Qiagen DNeasy Blood Extraction Kit was used to extract genomic DNA from the blood cell samples. General conclusions and limits of the study: Roughly uniform sequencing depth across donors was assumed in presence/absence analyses, although this assumption may not hold. According to a later analysis, TCR association rates differed among HLA loci, with DRB1 alleles showing the most associated TCRs and HLA-C alleles showing the fewest. The cohort was sequenced for TCR beta chains only, and without alpha or paired-chain data the features that could be detected were limited. A later analysis reported that several top co-occurrence clusters appeared linked to parvovirus B19, influenza, CMV and Epstein-Barr virus. About 15 rarely observed V segments, including chromosome 9 orphons, were excluded from the earlier analysis of approximately 600 of the donors because counts were too low. Most TCR sequences were seen in very few donors, while some public TCRs were found in many individuals. In an earlier analysis of more than 500 of the donors, most TCR beta V segments appeared in productive rearrangements about 87% or about 30% of the time, broadly matching IMGT annotations. Three of the identified cytomegalovirus-associated TCR beta chains were confirmed in vitro to be specific for cytomegalovirus antigens. The only immune exposure information available for the cohort was CMV serostatus. It was suggested by the authors that the approach could potentially be generalized to other disease states and immunological phenotypes. Linkage disequilibrium might explain the correlated functional status among segregating V segments, but an unknown experimental factor could not be excluded. Because HLA typing was unavailable for some donors at each locus, only the typed subset was used in association tests. The 87-base-pair reads could not distinguish some IMGT-functional V segments, including TRBV6-2 and TRBV6-3, so those segments were excluded. In a later genetic analysis, a missense DCLRE1C variant was associated with V-gene and J-gene trimming of TCR beta chains, and the association was replicated in an independent cohort. The study listed approximately 150 TCR beta chains as associated with cytomegalovirus. In a later genetic analysis, fewer N-insertions in productive TCRs were reported among donors in an Asian-associated ancestry cluster than the approximately 710-donor mean. When HLA alleles, especially DR and DQ, strongly co-occurred, TCR associations were difficult to assign to individual alleles. In a later analysis, more than 15,000 TCR beta sequences were associated with specific HLA alleles at a false discovery rate of 0.05. In both the original and validation cohorts, the classifier was reported to diagnose cytomegalovirus status with high specificity and sensitivity. A later analysis found that HLA-associated TCR beta chains were more clonally expanded and had lower generation probabilities than equally common non-associated chains. According to a later analysis, most CMV-associated TCR beta chains appeared to be HLA-restricted, and the HLA associations seemed to be driven largely by CMV exposure. A group of highly shared sequence variants was considered likely to be a technical artifact of the sequencing pipeline. A further reported finding was that TCR beta sequences accurately predicted the HLA-A and HLA-B alleles for most subjects in the first cohort.

About this clone: The specificity of this receptor is unknown. Per-base quality was not reported, and no clone a single base away is much larger than it.

Library construction relied on the immunoSEQ multiplex PCR assay. The multiplex PCR relied on a mix of 60 forward primers for TCR Vbeta segments and 13 reverse primers for TCR Jbeta segments. The CDR3 region of rearranged TCR beta genes was amplified from genomic DNA by a multiplex PCR assay. The Illumina HiSeq System was used to sequence the amplified TCR beta libraries as 87-base-pair reads. The authors' pipeline ran thus. A later analysis counted tens of millions of unique TCR beta chains across the 550 to 750 repertoires, and roughly 9.9 million of these chains were shared by at least two donors. To remove PCR and sequencing errors, raw reads were error-corrected and collapsed into unique sequences using a nearest-neighbor algorithm that merged closely related sequences. V, D and J gene segments were assigned by aligning CDR3 sequences to IMGT reference sequences. For a sequence to be retained, at least a six-nucleotide match to both a V gene segment and a J gene segment was required. Rearrangements were classified as productive when the CDR3 lacked stop codons and remained in frame with V and J, and all other rearrangements were classified as non-productive. Following IMGT convention, CDR3 was defined as the stretch from the second conserved V-encoded cysteine up to the conserved J-encoded phenylalanine. The earlier analysis of approximately 590 of the donors excluded any sequence lacking an unambiguous match to a single V gene segment. In an earlier analysis of 587 of the donors, a V segment was called functional when productive rearrangements were above 56.7%, and segregating when the standard deviation between donors exceeded 5%. A statistical classification framework was built for diagnosing cytomegalovirus status from the catalog of TCR beta chain sequences. V and J gene assignment, in a later analysis, came from comparing TCR nucleotide sequences with IMGT/GENE-DB human TR gene sequences. In a later analysis, CDR3 sequences and most-parsimonious VDJ recombination scenarios were assigned using the TCRdist pipeline. In a later analysis, each TCR beta chain was defined by its CDR3 amino acid sequence together with its V-gene family, and reads lacking a unique V-gene family were excluded. In a later analysis, 550 to 650 highly shared, low-generation-probability nucleotide sequences were removed to address suspected cross-contamination and a sequencing artifact. In a later analysis, a clonal expansion index for each public chain was calculated from normalized within-repertoire ranks of inferred template counts. A later analysis computed generation probabilities with a VDJ recombination model fitted to out-of-frame rearrangements, and checked the results against IGoR. Hypergeometric tests were used in a later analysis to score TCR-TCR, TCR-HLA and TCR-CMV co-occurrence, with a repertoire-size bias correction applied to the TCR pairs. In a later analysis, false discovery rates were estimated by permuting HLA or CMV assignments 20 times. A later analysis grouped co-occurring TCRs with DBSCAN, adding TCRdist sequence similarity when clustering within HLA-allele-positive subsets. Repertoires with fewer than 30,000 or more than 120,000 public chains were left out of co-occurrence clustering, as were five repertoires with anomalous nucleotide sharing. The table comes from immuneACCESS by way of TCRdb, which keeps in-frame sequences with V and J called. Part of the clones is missing from these tables; in studies checked, under half for an unresolved V gene and the rest for unknown reasons. The DNA was the basis for D and trimming; V, J and clone size are from that table. A total of approximately 120,000 clones appear in this sample, almost 75% of them only once. The ten largest clones represent approximately 8% of the sample.

Sequencing was performed on PBMCs. This receptor was identified in a man aged 35 to 55 in good health and CMV-seronegative. The rearrangement joined TRBV7-2 to TRBJ1-5; a stretch of 7 junction bases matches TRBD1. The CDR3 region: CASSPDREDQPQHF. The nucleotide sequence is TGTGCCAGCAGCCCCGACAGGGAGGATCAGCCCCAGCATTTT.